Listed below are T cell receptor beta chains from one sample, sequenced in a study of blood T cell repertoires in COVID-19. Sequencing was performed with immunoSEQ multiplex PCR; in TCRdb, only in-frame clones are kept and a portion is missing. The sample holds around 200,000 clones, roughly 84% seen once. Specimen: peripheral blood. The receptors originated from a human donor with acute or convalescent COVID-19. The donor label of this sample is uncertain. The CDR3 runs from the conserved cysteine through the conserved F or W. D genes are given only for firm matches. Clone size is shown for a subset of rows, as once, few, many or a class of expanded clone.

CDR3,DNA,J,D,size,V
CASSSPGTSGGVTDTQYF,TGTGCCAGTAGTTCTCCCGGGACTAGCGGGGGGGTCACAGATACGCAGTATTTT,TRBJ2-3,TRBD2,.,TRBV19
CSVEERGGGGYTF,TGCAGCGTTGAAGAGAGAGGCGGAGGCGGCTACACCTTC,TRBJ1-2,.,.,TRBV29-1
CASIRSGPNNSPLHF,TGTGCCAGCATCCGTAGTGGGCCCAATAATTCACCCCTCCACTTT,TRBJ1-6,.,.,TRBV6-5
CASSLNLQGAHEAFF,TGTGCCAGCAGCCTCAATCTCCAGGGGGCCCATGAAGCTTTCTTT,TRBJ1-1,TRBD1,few,TRBV6-5
CAWSRRQGTNTGELFF,TGTGCCTGGAGCAGGAGACAGGGTACGAACACCGGGGAGCTGTTTTTT,TRBJ2-2,TRBD1,.,TRBV30
CASSYSRALNTEAFF,TGTGCCAGCAGTTACTCGCGGGCGTTGAACACTGAAGCTTTCTTT,TRBJ1-1,.,few,TRBV6-5
CASSVEGQGNSPLHF,TGTGCCAGCAGCGTAGAGGGACAGGGGAATTCACCCCTCCACTTT,TRBJ1-6,TRBD1,.,TRBV9
CASSQINSPLHF,TGTGCCAGCAGCCAAATAAATTCACCCCTCCACTTT,TRBJ1-6,.,.,TRBV14
CASSSRGRAFF,TGTGCCAGCAGTTCCAGAGGGCGAGCTTTCTTT,TRBJ1-1,.,.,TRBV27
CASSQPGYRTDTQYF,TGTGCCAGCAGCCAACCGGGATATCGCACAGATACGCAGTATTTT,TRBJ2-3,.,.,TRBV14
CASSSTAGLVETQYF,TGTGCCAGTTCGTCTACCGCGGGACTAGTGGAGACCCAGTACTTC,TRBJ2-5,TRBD2,.,TRBV19
CASSEQGRAAEQFF,TGTGCCAGCAGCGAACAGGGTAGAGCAGCTGAGCAGTTCTTC,TRBJ2-1,.,.,TRBV9
CASSANPGNSDGNTIYF,TGTGCCAGCAGCGCAAATCCCGGGAACAGTGATGGAAACACCATATATTTT,TRBJ1-3,.,once,TRBV7-3
CASRQVGLAMQYF,TGTGCCAGCAGGCAGGTGGGGCTAGCGATGCAGTACTTC,TRBJ2-7,.,few,TRBV7-2
CASSLPTGGTDTQYF,TGTGCCAGCAGCTTACCGACAGGGGGCACAGATACGCAGTATTTT,TRBJ2-3,TRBD1,.,TRBV11-1
CASSLSSLGGQGHGYTF,TGTGCCAGCAGCTTGTCTTCTCTGGGGGGACAGGGGCATGGCTACACCTTC,TRBJ1-2,TRBD1,few,TRBV5-6
CASSLGGGFERGGENYGYTF,TGTGCCAGCAGCTTAGGAGGGGGTTTCGAAAGGGGCGGTGAGAACTATGGCTACACCTTC,TRBJ1-2,.,.,TRBV7-8
CASSSSGIRINSPLHF,TGTGCCAGCAGTAGTTCGGGTATCAGAATTAATTCACCCCTCCACTTT,TRBJ1-6,.,once,TRBV28
CASSWARSGANVLTF,TGTGCCAGTAGTTGGGCCCGCTCTGGGGCCAACGTCCTGACTTTC,TRBJ2-6,.,once,TRBV19
CASSFGGTGGLGYTF,TGTGCCAGCAGCTTCGGGGGAACAGGGGGTCTTGGCTACACCTTC,TRBJ1-2,TRBD1,few,TRBV7-9
CASPLPIYRGPSETQYF,TGTGCAAGTCCCCTCCCAATCTACAGGGGGCCGAGCGAGACCCAGTACTTC,TRBJ2-5,.,.,TRBV12-2
CASSLVPGASYEQYF,TGTGCCAGCAGCTTAGTTCCAGGGGCCTCCTACGAGCAGTACTTC,TRBJ2-7,.,.,TRBV7-2
CASSDGGLDYGYTF,TGTGCCAGCAGTGACGGAGGGCTTGACTATGGCTACACCTTC,TRBJ1-2,.,.,TRBV2
CASSTRRGRTEAFF,TGTGCCAGCAGCACTCGCAGGGGGAGAACTGAAGCTTTCTTT,TRBJ1-1,.,few,TRBV21-1
CASSRQGARNEKLFF,TGCGCCAGCAGCAGACAGGGGGCGCGAAATGAAAAACTGTTTTTT,TRBJ1-4,TRBD1,.,TRBV5-1
CASGSSGTGPYNEQFF,TGTGCCAGCGGGAGTTCCGGGACAGGGCCTTACAATGAGCAGTTCTTC,TRBJ2-1,TRBD1,.,TRBV9
CASSLLGRPYEQYF,TGTGCCAGCAGCTTATTGGGCCGTCCCTACGAGCAGTACTTC,TRBJ2-7,.,.,TRBV7-9
CASSVNSGANVLTF,TGTGCCAGCAGTGTCAACTCTGGGGCCAACGTCCTGACTTTC,TRBJ2-6,.,.,TRBV28
CASSLWAGTEAFF,TGTGCCAGCAGCTTATGGGCGGGAACTGAAGCTTTCTTT,TRBJ1-1,.,.,TRBV7-2
CGTGAEAFF,TGCGGGACAGGGGCTGAAGCTTTCTTT,TRBJ1-1,TRBD1,once,TRBV7-9
CASSESGTSGSYEQYF,TGTGCCAGCAGTGAAAGTGGGACTAGCGGATCCTACGAGCAGTACTTC,TRBJ2-7,TRBD2,.,TRBV6-1
CASRADRGGLSGNSPLHF,TGTGCCAGCAGAGCGGACCGGGGGGGCCTGTCGGGTAATTCACCCCTCCACTTT,TRBJ1-6,.,.,TRBV2
CASTSGGTYEQYF,TGTGCCAGCACTAGTGGGGGGACCTACGAGCAGTACTTC,TRBJ2-7,.,.,TRBV6-5
CASSLDRVTIYF,TGCGCCAGCAGCTTGGACAGGGTCACCATATATTTT,TRBJ1-3,.,once,TRBV5-1
CASSDNIPNYEQYF,TGTGCCAGCAGTGATAACATACCCAACTACGAGCAGTACTTC,TRBJ2-7,.,.,TRBV25-1
CASSQDGGSPLHF,TGTGCCAGCAGCCAAGACGGGGGTTCACCCCTCCACTTT,TRBJ1-6,.,.,TRBV14
CASSYGRGGVYEQYF,TGTGCCAGCAGTTATGGACGGGGGGGAGTCTACGAGCAGTACTTC,TRBJ2-7,TRBD2,.,TRBV6-5
CASSDFRGGPGNEQFF,TGTGCCAGTAGTGACTTTAGGGGAGGGCCGGGCAATGAGCAGTTCTTC,TRBJ2-1,TRBD2,few,TRBV19
CSVGDRGLNTGELFF,TGCAGCGTGGGGGACAGGGGGCTAAACACCGGGGAGCTGTTTTTT,TRBJ2-2,TRBD1,.,TRBV29-1
CASSLGSSTARDTQYF,TGTGCCAGCAGCCTCGGGTCTTCCACGGCACGAGATACGCAGTATTTT,TRBJ2-3,.,.,TRBV5-4
CASSRGTAVNYGYTF,TGTGCCAGCAGCCGCGGGACAGCGGTTAACTATGGCTACACCTTC,TRBJ1-2,TRBD1,.,TRBV3-1/TRBV3-2
CASSERVAEPQQPQHF,TGTGCCAGCAGTGAACGGGTCGCCGAACCGCAGCAGCCCCAGCATTTT,TRBJ1-5,.,.,TRBV6-1
CASSLAGDLATNEKLFF,TGCGCCAGCAGCTTGGCGGGGGACCTGGCAACTAATGAAAAACTGTTTTTT,TRBJ1-4,.,.,TRBV5-1
CASSRYGTSGRGDTQYF,TGTGCCAGCAGCCGATACGGGACTAGCGGGAGGGGAGATACGCAGTATTTT,TRBJ2-3,TRBD2,.,TRBV3-1/TRBV3-2
CASSFGTGGWEQYF,TGTGCCAGCAGTTTTGGGACAGGGGGCTGGGAGCAGTACTTC,TRBJ2-7,TRBD1,.,TRBV27